Detailed here is one T cell receptor (beta chain). This entry belongs to a study of beta chain features in type 1 diabetes. V shed 4 bases and J 2 bases; nucleotides not matched to a gene: 18. From germline, CDR1 is MGHRA and CDR2 YSYEKL. The CDR3 has 20 residues. Expressed TCRB transcripts got sequenced, as all isolated RNA was reverse transcribed. Only in-frame clones appear in the TCRdb table, and some are missing; sequencing was by immunoSEQ multiplex PCR. The profile shows about 350,000 clones, 15% to 20% of them singletons. Specimen: naive CD4+ T cells from blood. This clonotype originated in a woman between 18 and 29 years old in good health. This chain connects TRBV4-1 to TRBJ2-1; 9 bases fit TRBD2. The CDR3 is CASSPGWRGGETPPYNEQFF. For the CDR3, the DNA is TGCGCCAGCAGCCCAGGCTGGCGGGGGGGCGAAACCCCTCCCTACAATGAGCAGTTCTTC.